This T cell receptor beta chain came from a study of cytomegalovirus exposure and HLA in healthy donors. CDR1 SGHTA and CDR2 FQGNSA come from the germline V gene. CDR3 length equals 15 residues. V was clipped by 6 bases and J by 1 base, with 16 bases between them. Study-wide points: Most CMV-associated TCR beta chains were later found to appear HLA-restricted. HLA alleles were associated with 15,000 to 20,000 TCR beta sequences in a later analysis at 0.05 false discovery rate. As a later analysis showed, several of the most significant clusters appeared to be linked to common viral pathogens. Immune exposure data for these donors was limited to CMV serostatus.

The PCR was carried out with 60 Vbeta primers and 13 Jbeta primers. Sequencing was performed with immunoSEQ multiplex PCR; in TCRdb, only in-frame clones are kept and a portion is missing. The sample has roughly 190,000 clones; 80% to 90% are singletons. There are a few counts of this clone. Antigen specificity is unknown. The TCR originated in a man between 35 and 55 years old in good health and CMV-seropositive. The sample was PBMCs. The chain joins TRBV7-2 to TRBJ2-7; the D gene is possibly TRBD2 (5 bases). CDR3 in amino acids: CASSRTILESYEQYF. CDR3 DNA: TGTGCCAGCAGTAGGACGATACTAGAATCCTACGAGCAGTACTTC.